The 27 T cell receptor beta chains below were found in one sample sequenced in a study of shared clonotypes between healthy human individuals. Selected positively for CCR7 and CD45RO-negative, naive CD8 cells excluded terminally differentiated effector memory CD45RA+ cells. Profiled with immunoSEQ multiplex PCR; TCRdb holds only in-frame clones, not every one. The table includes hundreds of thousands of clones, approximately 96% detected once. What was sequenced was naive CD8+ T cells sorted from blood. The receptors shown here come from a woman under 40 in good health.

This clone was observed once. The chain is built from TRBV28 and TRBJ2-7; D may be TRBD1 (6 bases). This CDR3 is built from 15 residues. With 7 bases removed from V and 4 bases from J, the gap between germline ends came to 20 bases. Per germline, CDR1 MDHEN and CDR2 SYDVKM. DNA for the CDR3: TGTGCCAGCAAGTTGGATCCCAGGGGTGGTTACGAGCAGTACTTC. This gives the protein CASKLDPRGGYEQYF. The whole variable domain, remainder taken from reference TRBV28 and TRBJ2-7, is DVKVTQSSRYLVKRTGEKVFLECVQDMDHENMFWYRQDPGLGLRLIYFSYDVKMKEKGDIPEGYSVSREKKERFSLILESASTNQTSMYLCASKLDPRGGYEQYFGPGTRLTVT.

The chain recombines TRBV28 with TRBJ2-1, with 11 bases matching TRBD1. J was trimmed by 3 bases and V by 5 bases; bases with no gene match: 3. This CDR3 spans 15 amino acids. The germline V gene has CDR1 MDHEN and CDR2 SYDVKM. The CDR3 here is CASSPGTGGYNEQFF. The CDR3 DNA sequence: TGTGCCAGCAGTCCCGGGACAGGGGGCTACAATGAGCAGTTCTTC.

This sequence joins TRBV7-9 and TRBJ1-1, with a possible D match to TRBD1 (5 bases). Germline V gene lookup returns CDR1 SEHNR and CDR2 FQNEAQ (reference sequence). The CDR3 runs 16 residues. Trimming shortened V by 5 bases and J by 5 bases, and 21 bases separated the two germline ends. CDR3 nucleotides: TGTGCCAGCAGCCTCCCGATCCGGGGCCCGAGGACTGAAGCTTTCTTT. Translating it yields CASSLPIRGPRTEAFF.

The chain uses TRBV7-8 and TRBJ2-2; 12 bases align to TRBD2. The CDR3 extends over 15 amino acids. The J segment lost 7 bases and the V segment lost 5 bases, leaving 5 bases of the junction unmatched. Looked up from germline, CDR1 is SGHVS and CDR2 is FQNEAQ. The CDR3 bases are TGTGCCAGCAGCCCGCGACTAGCGGGAGTCGGGGAGCTGTTTTTT. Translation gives CASSPRLAGVGELFF.

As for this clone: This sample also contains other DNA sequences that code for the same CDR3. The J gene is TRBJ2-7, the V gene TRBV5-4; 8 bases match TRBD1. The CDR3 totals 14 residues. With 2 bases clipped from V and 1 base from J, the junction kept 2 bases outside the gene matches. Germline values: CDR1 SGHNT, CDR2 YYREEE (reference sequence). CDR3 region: CASSFGQGSYEQYF. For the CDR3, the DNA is TGTGCCAGCAGCTTCGGACAGGGTTCCTACGAGCAGTACTTC.

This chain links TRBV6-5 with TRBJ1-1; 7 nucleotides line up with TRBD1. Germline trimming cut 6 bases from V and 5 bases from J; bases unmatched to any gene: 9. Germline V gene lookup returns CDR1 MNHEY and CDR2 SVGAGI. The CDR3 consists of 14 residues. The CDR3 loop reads CASSFTQGGTEAFF. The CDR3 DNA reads TGTGCCAGCAGCTTTACCCAGGGGGGGACTGAAGCTTTCTTT.

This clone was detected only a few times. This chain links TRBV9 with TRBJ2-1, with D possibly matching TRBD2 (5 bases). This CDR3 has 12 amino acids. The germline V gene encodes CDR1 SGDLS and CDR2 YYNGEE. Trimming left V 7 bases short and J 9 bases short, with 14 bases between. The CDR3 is CASGGWTAEQFF. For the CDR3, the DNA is TGTGCCAGCGGCGGGTGGACCGCTGAGCAGTTCTTC.

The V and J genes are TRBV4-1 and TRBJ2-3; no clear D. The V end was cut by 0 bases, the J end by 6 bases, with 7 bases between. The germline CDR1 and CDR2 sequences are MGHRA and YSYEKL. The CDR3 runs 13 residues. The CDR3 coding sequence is TGCGCCAGCAGCCAAGACCCGGTTGATACGCAGTATTTT. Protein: CASSQDPVDTQYF.

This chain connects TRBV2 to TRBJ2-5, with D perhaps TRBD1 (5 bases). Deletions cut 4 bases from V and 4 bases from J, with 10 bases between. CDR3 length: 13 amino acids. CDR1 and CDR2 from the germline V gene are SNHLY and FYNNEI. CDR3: CASSAWGGETQYF. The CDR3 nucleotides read TGTGCCAGCAGTGCTTGGGGCGGAGAGACCCAGTACTTC.

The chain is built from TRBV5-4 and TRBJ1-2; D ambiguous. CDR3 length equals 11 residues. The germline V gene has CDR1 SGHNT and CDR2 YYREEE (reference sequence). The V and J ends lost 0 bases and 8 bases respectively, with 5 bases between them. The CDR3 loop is CASSLGVGYTF. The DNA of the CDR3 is TGTGCCAGCAGCTTGGGTGTGGGCTACACCTTC.

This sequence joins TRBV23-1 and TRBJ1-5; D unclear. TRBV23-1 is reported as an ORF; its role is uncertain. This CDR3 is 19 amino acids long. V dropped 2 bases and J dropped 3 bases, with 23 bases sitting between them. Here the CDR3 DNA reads TGCGCCAGCAGTCAAGAGCAATGGTTGAGGACCCTAGCCAATCAGCCCCAGCATTTT. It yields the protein CASSQEQWLRTLANQPQHF.

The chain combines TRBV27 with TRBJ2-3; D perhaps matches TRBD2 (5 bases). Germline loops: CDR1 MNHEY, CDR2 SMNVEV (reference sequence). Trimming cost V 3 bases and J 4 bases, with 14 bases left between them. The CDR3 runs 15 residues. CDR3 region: CASSLLPGRADTQYF. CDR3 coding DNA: TGTGCCAGCAGTTTGTTGCCTGGGCGGGCAGATACGCAGTATTTT.

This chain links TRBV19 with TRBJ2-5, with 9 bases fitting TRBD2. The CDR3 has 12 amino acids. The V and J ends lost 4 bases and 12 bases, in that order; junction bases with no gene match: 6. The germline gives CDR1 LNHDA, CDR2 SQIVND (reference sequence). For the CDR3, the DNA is TGTGCCAGTAGTACCGACTCTAGCGGGAAGTACTTC. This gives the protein CASSTDSSGKYF.

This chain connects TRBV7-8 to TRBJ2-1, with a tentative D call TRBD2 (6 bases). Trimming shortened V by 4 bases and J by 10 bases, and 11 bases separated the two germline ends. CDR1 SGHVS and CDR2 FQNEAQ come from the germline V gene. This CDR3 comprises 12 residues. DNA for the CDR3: TGTGCCAGCAGCTCGCGGGAAATCGAGCAGTTCTTC. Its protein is CASSSREIEQFF. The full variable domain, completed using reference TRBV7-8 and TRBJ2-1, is GAGVSQSPRYKVAKRGQDVALRCDPISGHVSLFWYQQALGQGPEFLTYFQNEAQLDKSGLPSDRFFAERPEGSVSTLKIQRTQQEDSAVYLCASSSREIEQFFGPGTRLTVL.

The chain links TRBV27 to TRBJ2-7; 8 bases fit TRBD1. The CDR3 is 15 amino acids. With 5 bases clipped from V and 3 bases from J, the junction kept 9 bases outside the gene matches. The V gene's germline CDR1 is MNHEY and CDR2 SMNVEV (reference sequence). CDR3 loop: CASSTLGQGIYEQYF. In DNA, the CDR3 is TGTGCCAGCAGTACCCTCGGACAGGGTATCTACGAGCAGTACTTC.

CDR3 bases: TGCGCCAGCTCCGGGACAAGGCCTCACGAGCAGTACTTC. Amino acid sequence: CASSGTRPHEQYF. The chain uses TRBV5-1 and TRBJ2-7; D may be TRBD1 (6 bases). The CDR3 sequence is 13 residues long. Germline-derived CDR1 and CDR2 are SGHRS and YFSETQ. The V end lost 7 bases, the J end lost 5 bases, and 16 bases lay between the germline ends.

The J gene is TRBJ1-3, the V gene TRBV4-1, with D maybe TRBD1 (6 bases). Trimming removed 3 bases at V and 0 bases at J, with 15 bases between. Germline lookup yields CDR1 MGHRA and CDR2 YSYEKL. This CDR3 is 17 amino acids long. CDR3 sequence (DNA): TGCGCCAGCAGCCAGGCCCCAGGGGCGCGCTCTGGAAACACCATATATTTT. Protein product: CASSQAPGARSGNTIYF.

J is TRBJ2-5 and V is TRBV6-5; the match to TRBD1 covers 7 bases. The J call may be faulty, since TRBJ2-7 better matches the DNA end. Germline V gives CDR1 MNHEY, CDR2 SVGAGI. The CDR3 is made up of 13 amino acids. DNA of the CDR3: TGTGCCAGCAGTTGGGGACAGCGGTACGAGCAGTACTTC. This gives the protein CASSWGQRYEQYF.

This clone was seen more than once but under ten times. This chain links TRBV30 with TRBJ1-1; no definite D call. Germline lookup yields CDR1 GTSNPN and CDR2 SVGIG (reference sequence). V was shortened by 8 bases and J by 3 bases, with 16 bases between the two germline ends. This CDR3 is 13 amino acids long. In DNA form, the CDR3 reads TGTGCCCACAATCCGGTCTTGGACACTGAAGCTTTCTTT. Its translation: CAHNPVLDTEAFF. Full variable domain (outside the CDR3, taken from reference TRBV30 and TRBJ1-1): SQTIHQWPATLVQPVGSPLSLECTVEGTSNPNLYWYRQAAGRGLQLLFYSVGIGQISSEVPQNLSASRPQDRQFILSSKKLLLSDSGFYLCAHNPVLDTEAFFGQGTRLTVV.

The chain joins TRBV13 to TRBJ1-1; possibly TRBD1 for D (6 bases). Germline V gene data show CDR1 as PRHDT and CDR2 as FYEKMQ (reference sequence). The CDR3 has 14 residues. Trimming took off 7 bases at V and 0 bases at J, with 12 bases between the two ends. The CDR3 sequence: CASTSGGLNTEAFF. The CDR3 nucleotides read TGTGCCAGCACCTCTGGGGGCTTGAACACTGAAGCTTTCTTT.

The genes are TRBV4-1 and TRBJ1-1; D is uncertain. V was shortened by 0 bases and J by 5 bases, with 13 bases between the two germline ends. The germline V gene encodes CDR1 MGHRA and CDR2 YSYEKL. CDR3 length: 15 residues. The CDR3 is CASSQEGGVGTEAFF. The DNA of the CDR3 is TGCGCCAGCAGCCAAGAAGGCGGGGTGGGGACTGAAGCTTTCTTT.

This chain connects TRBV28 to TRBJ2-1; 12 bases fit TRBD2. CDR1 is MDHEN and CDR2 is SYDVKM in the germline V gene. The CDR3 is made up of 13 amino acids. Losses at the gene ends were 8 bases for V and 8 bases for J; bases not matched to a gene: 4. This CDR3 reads CASATSGSHEQFF. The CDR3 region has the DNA TGTGCCAGCGCGACTAGCGGGAGCCATGAGCAGTTCTTC.

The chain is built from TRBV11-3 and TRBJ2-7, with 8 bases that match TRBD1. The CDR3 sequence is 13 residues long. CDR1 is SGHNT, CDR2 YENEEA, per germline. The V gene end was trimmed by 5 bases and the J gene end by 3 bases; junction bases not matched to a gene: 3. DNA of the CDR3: TGTGCCAGCAGCGAGGGGACAGGCTACGAGCAGTACTTC. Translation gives CASSEGTGYEQYF.

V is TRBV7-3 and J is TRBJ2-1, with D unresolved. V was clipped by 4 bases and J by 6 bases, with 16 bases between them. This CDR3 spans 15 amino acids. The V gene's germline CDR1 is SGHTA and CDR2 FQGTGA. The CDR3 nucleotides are TGTGCCAGCAGCTCTTGGAGTGGGGTCCTCAATGAGCAGTTCTTC. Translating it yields CASSSWSGVLNEQFF.

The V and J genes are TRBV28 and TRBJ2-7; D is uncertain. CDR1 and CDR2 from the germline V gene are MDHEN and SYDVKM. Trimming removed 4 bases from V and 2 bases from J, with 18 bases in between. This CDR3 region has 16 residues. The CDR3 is CASSSPQGKSPYEQYF. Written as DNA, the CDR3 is TGTGCCAGCAGTTCCCCCCAAGGGAAAAGCCCCTACGAGCAGTACTTC.

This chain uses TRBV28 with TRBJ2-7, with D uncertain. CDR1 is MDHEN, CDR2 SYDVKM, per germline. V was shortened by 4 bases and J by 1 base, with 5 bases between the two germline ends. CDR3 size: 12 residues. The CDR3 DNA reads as TGTGCCAGCAGTTCACAATCCTACGAGCAGTACTTC. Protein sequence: CASSSQSYEQYF.

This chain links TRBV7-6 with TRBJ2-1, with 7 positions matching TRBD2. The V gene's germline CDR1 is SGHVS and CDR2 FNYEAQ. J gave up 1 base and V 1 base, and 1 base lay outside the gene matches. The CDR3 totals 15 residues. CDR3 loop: CASSLGGGSYNEQFF. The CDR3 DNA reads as TGTGCCAGCAGCTTAGGGGGAGGGTCCTACAATGAGCAGTTCTTC.